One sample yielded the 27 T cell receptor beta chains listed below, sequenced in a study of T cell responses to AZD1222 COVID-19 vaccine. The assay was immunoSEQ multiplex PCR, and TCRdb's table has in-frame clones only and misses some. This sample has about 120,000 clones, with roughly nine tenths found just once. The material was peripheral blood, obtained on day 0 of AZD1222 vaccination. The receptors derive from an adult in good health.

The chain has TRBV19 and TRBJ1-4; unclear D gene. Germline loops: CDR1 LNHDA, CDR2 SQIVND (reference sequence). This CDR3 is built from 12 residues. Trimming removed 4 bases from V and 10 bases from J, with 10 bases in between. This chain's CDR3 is CASSNPSGKLFF. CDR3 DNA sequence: TGTGCCAGTAGTAACCCGTCTGGAAAACTGTTTTTT.

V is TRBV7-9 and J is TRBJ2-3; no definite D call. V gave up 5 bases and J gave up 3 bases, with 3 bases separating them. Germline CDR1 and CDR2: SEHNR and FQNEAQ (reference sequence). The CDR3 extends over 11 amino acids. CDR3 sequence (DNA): TGTGCCAGCAGCCAGACAGATACGCAGTATTTT. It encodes CASSQTDTQYF.

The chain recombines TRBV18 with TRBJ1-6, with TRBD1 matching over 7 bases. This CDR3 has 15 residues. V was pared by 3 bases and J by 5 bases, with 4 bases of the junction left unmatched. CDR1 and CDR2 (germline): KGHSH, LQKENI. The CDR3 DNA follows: TGTGCCAGCTCACCCGGGACAGAGAATAATTCACCCCTCCACTTT. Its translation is CASSPGTENNSPLHF.

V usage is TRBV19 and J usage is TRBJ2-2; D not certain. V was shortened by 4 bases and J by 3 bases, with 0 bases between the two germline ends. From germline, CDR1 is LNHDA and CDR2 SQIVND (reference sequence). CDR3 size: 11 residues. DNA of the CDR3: TGTGCCAGTAGTAACACCGGGGAGCTGTTTTTT. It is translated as CASSNTGELFF.

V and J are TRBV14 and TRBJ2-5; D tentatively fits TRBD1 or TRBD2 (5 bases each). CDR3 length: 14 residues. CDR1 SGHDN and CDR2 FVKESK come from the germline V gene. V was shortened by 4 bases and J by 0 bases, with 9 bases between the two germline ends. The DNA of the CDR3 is TGTGCCAGCAGCCCTTGGGGGTACCAAGAGACCCAGTACTTC. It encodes CASSPWGYQETQYF. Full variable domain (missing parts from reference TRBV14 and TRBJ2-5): EAGVTQFPSHSVIEKGQTVTLRCDPISGHDNLYWYRRVMGKEIKFLLHFVKESKQDESGMPNNRFLAERTGGTYSTLKVQPAELEDSGVYFCASSPWGYQETQYFGPGTRLLVL.

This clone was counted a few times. CDR3 region: CASINPPPGTEQYV. For the CDR3, the DNA is TGTGCCAGCATCAACCCCCCTCCCGGGACAGAACAGTACGTC. The V and J genes are TRBV14 and TRBJ2-7; TRBD1 matches 7 bases. Unmatched junction bases numbered 16, after V lost 7 bases and J lost 10 bases. Germline V lookup: CDR1 SGHDN, CDR2 FVKESK. The CDR3 runs 14 residues.

As DNA, the CDR3 is TGCGCCAGCAGTTCGAGGGGCCCTCAAGAGACCCAGTACTTC. Residues: CASSSRGPQETQYF. The V and J genes are TRBV5-1 and TRBJ2-5, with D possibly being TRBD1 or TRBD2 (5 bases each). This CDR3 has 14 amino acids. The germline V gene encodes CDR1 SGHRS and CDR2 YFSETQ. The V and J ends lost 5 bases and 2 bases respectively, with 13 bases between them. The variable domain in full, completed from reference TRBV5-1 and TRBJ2-5, reads KAGVTQTPRYLIKTRGQQVTLSCSPISGHRSVSWYQQTPGQGLQFLFEYFSETQRNKGNFPGRFSGRQFSNSRSEMNVSTLELGDSALYLCASSSRGPQETQYFGPGTRLLVL.

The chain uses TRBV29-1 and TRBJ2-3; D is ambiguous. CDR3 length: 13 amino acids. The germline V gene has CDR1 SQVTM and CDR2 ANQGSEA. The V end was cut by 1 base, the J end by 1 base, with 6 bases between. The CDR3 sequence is CSVEVSRTDTQYF. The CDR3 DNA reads TGCAGCGTTGAAGTCTCTCGCACAGATACGCAGTATTTT.

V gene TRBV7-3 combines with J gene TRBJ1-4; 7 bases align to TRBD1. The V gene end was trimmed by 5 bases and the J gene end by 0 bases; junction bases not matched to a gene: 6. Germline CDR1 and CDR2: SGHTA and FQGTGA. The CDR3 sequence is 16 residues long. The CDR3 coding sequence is TGTGCCAGCAGCGTTCAGGGGGACGCAACTAATGAAAAACTGTTTTTT. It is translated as CASSVQGDATNEKLFF.

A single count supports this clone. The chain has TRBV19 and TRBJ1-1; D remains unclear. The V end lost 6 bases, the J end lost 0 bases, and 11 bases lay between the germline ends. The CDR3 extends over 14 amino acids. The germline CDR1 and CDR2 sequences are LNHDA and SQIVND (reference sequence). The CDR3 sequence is CASSVATLNTEAFF. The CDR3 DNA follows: TGTGCCAGTAGCGTGGCGACCTTGAACACTGAAGCTTTCTTT.

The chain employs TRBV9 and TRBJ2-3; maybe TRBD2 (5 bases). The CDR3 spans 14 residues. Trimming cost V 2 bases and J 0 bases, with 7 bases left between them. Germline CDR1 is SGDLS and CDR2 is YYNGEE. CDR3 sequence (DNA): TGTGCCAGCAGCGTCGGACTGAGCACAGATACGCAGTATTTT. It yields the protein CASSVGLSTDTQYF. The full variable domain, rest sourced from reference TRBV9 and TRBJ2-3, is DSGVTQTPKHLITATGQRVTLRCSPRSGDLSVYWYQQSLDQGLQFLIQYYNGEERAKGNILERFSAQQFPDLHSELNLSSLELGDSALYFCASSVGLSTDTQYFGPGTRLTVL.

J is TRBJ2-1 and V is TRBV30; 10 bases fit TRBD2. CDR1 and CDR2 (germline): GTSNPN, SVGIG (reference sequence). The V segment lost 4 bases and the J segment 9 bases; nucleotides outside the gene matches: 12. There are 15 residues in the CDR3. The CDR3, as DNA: TGTGCCTGGACCCTGAGGGGACTAGCGTTTGGTGAGCAGTTCTTC. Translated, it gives CAWTLRGLAFGEQFF.

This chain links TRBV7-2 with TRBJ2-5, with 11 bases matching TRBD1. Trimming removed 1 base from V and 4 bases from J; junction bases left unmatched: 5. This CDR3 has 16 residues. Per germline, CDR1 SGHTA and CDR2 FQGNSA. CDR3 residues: CASSLGSGTGGETQYF. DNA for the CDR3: TGTGCCAGCAGCTTAGGGTCCGGGACAGGGGGAGAGACCCAGTACTTC.

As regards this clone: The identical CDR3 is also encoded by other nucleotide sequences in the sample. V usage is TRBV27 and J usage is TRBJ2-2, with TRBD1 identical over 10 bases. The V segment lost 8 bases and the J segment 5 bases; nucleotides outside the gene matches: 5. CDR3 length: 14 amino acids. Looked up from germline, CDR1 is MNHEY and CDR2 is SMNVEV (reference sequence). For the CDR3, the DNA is TGTGCCAGCGGAAGGACAGGGGGGACCGGGGAGCTGTTTTTT. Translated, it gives CASGRTGGTGELFF.

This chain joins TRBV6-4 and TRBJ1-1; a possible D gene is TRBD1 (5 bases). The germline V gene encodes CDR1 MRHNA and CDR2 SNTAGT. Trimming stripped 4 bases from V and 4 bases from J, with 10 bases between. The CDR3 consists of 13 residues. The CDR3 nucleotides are TGTGCCAGCAGTGCGGGGGTAGCCACTGAAGCTTTCTTT. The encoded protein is CASSAGVATEAFF.

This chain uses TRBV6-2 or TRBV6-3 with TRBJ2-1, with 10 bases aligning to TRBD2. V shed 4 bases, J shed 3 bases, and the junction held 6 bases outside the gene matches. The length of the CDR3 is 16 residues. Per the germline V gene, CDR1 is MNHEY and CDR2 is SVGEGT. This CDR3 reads CASSWLAGDLYNEQFF. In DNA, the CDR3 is TGTGCCAGCAGTTGGCTAGCGGGAGACCTCTACAATGAGCAGTTCTTC.

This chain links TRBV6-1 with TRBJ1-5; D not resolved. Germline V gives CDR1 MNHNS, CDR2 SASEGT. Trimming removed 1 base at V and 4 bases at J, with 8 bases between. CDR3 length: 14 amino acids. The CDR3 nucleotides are TGTGCCAGCAGTGAAGTGCTGATGAATCAGCCCCAGCATTTT. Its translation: CASSEVLMNQPQHF.

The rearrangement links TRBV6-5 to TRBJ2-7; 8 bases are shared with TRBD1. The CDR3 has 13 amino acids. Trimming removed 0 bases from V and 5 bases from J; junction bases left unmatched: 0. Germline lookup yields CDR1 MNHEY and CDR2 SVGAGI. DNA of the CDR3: TGTGCCAGCAGTTACTCGGACAGGGACGAGCAGTACTTC. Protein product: CASSYSDRDEQYF.

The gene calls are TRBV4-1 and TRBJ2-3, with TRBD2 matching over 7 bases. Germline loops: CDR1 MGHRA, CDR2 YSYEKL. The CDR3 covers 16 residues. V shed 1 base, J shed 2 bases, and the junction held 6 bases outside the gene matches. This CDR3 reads CASSQASGTTTDTQYF. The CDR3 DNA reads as TGCGCCAGCAGCCAAGCCAGTGGGACTACCACAGATACGCAGTATTTT.

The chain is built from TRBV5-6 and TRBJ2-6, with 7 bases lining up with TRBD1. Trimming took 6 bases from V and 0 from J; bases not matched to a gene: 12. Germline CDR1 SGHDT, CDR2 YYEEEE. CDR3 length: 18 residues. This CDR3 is CASNNPGQLISGANVLTF. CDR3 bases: TGTGCCAGCAACAATCCGGGACAGCTTATCTCTGGGGCCAACGTCCTGACTTTC.

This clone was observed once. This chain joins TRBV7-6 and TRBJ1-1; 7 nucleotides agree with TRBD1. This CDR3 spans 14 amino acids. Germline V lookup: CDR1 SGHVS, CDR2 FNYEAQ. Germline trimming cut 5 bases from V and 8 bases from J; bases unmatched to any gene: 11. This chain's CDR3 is CASSQESMDREAFF. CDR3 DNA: TGTGCCAGCAGCCAGGAAAGCATGGACAGGGAAGCTTTCTTT.

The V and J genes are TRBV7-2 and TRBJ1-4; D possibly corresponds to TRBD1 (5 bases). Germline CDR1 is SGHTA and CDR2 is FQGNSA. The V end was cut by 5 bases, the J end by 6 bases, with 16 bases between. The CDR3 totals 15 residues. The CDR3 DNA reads TGTGCCAGCAGCCCCCGGGGGGGAATTGATGAAAAACTGTTTTTT. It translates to CASSPRGGIDEKLFF.

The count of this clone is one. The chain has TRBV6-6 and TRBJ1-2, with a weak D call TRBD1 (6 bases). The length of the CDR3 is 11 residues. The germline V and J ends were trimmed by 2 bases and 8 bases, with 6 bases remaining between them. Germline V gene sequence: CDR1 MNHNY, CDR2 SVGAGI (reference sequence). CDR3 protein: CASSYQGGYTF. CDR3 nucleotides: TGTGCCAGCAGTTACCAGGGGGGCTACACCTTC.

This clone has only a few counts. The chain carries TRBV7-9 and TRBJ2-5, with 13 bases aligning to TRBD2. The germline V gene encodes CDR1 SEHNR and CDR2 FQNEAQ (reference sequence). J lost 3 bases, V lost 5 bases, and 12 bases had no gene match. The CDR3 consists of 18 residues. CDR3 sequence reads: CASSRTASGLAGKETQYF. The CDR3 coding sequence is TGTGCCAGCAGCCGTACCGCCTCGGGACTAGCGGGAAAAGAGACCCAGTACTTC.

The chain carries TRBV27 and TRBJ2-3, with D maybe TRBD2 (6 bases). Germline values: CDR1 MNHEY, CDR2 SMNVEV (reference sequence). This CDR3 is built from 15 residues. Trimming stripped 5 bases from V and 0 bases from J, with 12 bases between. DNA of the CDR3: TGTGCCAGCAGTATCCCGGGGACTAGCACAGATACGCAGTATTTT. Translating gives CASSIPGTSTDTQYF.

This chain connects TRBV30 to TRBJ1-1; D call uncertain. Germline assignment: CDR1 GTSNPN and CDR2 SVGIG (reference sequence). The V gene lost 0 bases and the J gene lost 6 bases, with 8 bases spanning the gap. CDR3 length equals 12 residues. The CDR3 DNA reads TGTGCCTGGAGTGTACTAAGGCCTGAAGCTTTCTTT. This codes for CAWSVLRPEAFF.

DNA for the CDR3: TGCGCCAGCAGCCAAGGGGGGGGTCAGCCCCAGCATTTT. This gives the protein CASSQGGGQPQHF. The rearrangement links TRBV4-3 to TRBJ1-5; TRBD1 is a possible D gene (5 bases). Germline assignment: CDR1 LGHNA and CDR2 YSLEER. V dropped 1 base and J dropped 6 bases, with 7 bases sitting between them. The CDR3 covers 13 residues.